The clone carrying this T cell receptor beta chain was counted between two and nine times. Its antigen remains unidentified. The sample belongs to a study of T cell repertoires in cytomegalovirus infection. Study-wide background: Recently identified HLA-C-restricted CMV epitopes and well-studied HLA-B-restricted CMV epitopes were used by the study. Both a matching HLA type and CMV infection were indicated by public TCR beta signatures. Regarding the study as a whole: Across the ex vivo response, the dominant clonotypes were HLA-C-restricted CMV-specific TCR beta clonotypes. Pooled public TCR beta family frequency picked out CMV carriers with the relevant HLA.

TCRdb reprocessed the reads via MiXCR and lists one record per CDR3 protein. The profile shows about 900,000 distinct CDR3 sequences, roughly 31% of them singletons. Germline V gene data show CDR1 as LNHDA and CDR2 as SQIVND (reference sequence). Trimming cost V 7 bases and J 5 bases, with 0 bases left between them. The CDR3 covers 8 residues. The receptor's source is a human donor in good health (CMV status not recorded). Some clones in this sample may be carry-over from other donors' samples. The gene calls are TRBV19 and TRBJ2-7; no firm D call. Sequences were derived from cultured CD8+ T cells from PBMCs, sampled from culture after CMV antigen stimulation. The CDR3 reads CASNEQYF. The CDR3 DNA reads TGTGCCAGTAACGAGCAGTACTTC.